This T cell receptor (beta chain) comes out of a study of OX40 agonist ivuxolimab in advanced cancers. The repertoire was sequenced with immunoSEQ multiplex PCR; TCRdb's copy has only in-frame clones and lacks some. The sample holds under 80,000 clones, approximately 85% seen once. General study findings and limits: Nonresponders included some who also had low normalized T-cell clonal expansion. CD8+ T cells were the subset that, on average, had more expanded clones than CD4+.

As for this clone: The antigen is unknown.

Material: CD4+ or CD8+ T cells sorted from blood, obtained in a trial of the OX40 agonist ivuxolimab. The TCR sequence derives from an adult with an advanced solid tumor such as melanoma, head and neck, liver or kidney cancer.

CDR3 region: CASANPRDTYGYTF. The CDR3 DNA reads as TGTGCCAGCGCTAACCCCCGGGATACCTATGGCTACACCTTC. V and J are TRBV6-6 and TRBJ1-2; no definite D call. CDR1 MNHNY and CDR2 SVGAGI come from the germline V gene (reference sequence). V lost 8 bases and J lost 4, with 17 bases in between. This CDR3 has 14 residues.